These 27 T cell receptor beta chains originate from one sample sequenced in a study of blood T cell repertoires in COVID-19. The method was immunoSEQ multiplex PCR; TCRdb's version includes in-frame clones alone and lacks a portion of them. The sample yields over 200,000 clones, about 87% seen once. The sample was PBMCs or T cells enriched from blood (not recorded which). The receptors were gathered from a woman aged 25 to 45 who had been exposed to COVID-19.

This chain links TRBV9 with TRBJ2-7, with 7 bases identical to TRBD1. The V segment lost 3 bases and the J segment 1 base; nucleotides outside the gene matches: 4. This CDR3 has 14 residues. Germline-derived CDR1 and CDR2 are SGDLS and YYNGEE. CDR3 in amino acids: CASSAWDSSYEQYF. As DNA, the CDR3 is TGTGCCAGCAGCGCCTGGGACAGTTCCTACGAGCAGTACTTC. The complete variable domain, with remaining parts taken from reference TRBV9 and TRBJ2-7, reads DSGVTQTPKHLITATGQRVTLRCSPRSGDLSVYWYQQSLDQGLQFLIQYYNGEERAKGNILERFSAQQFPDLHSELNLSSLELGDSALYFCASSAWDSSYEQYFGPGTRLTVT.

Concerning this clone: The same CDR3 can be traced to other DNA sequences in this sample. The rearrangement links TRBV19 to TRBJ1-4; no clear D gene. This CDR3 spans 13 amino acids. V lost 3 bases and J 5 bases, leaving 7 bases between the germline ends. The germline gives CDR1 LNHDA, CDR2 SQIVND (reference sequence). CDR3 DNA sequence: TGTGCCAGTAGTATTGGAGGGAATGAAAAACTGTTTTTT. This codes for CASSIGGNEKLFF.

V gene TRBV7-6 combines with J gene TRBJ2-3; 8 bases fit TRBD1. CDR1 and CDR2 (germline): SGHVS, FNYEAQ. V dropped 1 base and J dropped 5; count of bases not matched to a gene: 5. The CDR3 runs 15 residues. CDR3 sequence (DNA): TGTGCCAGCAGCTTAGGGCAGGGGGCTAAAGATACGCAGTATTTT. It yields the protein CASSLGQGAKDTQYF.

This clone was seen ten or more times. The rearrangement joins TRBV5-4 to TRBJ2-7, with 8 bases aligning to TRBD1. CDR1 is SGHNT, CDR2 YYREEE, per germline (reference sequence). The CDR3 extends over 15 amino acids. V was clipped by 0 bases and J by 4 bases; unmatched bases: 6. CDR3 loop: CASSLGQGLGYEQYF. In DNA, the CDR3 is TGTGCCAGCAGCTTGGGACAGGGGCTGGGGTACGAGCAGTACTTC.

This clone turned up a few times. The chain employs TRBV5-1 and TRBJ1-2; 7 nucleotides match TRBD1. CDR3 length: 15 residues. Germline CDR1 is SGHRS and CDR2 is YFSETQ. The V segment lost 0 bases and the J segment 0 bases; nucleotides outside the gene matches: 2. The CDR3 is CASSLGDRTNYGYTF. DNA for the CDR3: TGCGCCAGCAGCTTGGGGGACAGAACTAACTATGGCTACACCTTC.

The rearrangement joins TRBV6-1 to TRBJ1-2; D unresolved. CDR3 size: 13 residues. V was clipped by 1 base and J by 1 base, with 4 bases between them. Germline V CDR1 and CDR2: MNHNS, SASEGT. CDR3 amino acids: CASSEVVNYGYTF. The CDR3 DNA reads as TGTGCCAGCAGTGAAGTAGTTAACTATGGCTACACCTTC.

This chain uses TRBV10-1 with TRBJ1-2; D is possibly TRBD1 (6 bases). This CDR3 comprises 17 residues. With 3 bases removed from V and 3 bases from J, the gap between germline ends came to 20 bases. Per the germline V gene, CDR1 is WNHNN and CDR2 is SYGVQD (reference sequence). CDR3 residues: CASSDPGQRNRYYGYTF. For the CDR3, the DNA is TGCGCCAGCAGTGACCCTGGACAGCGAAACCGCTACTATGGCTACACCTTC.

This chain uses TRBV21-1 with TRBJ2-1; TRBD2 was called by the table and not checked on the DNA. TRBV21-1 is marked as a pseudogene. The CDR3 covers 17 residues. CDR3 residues: CASSRKAGAISGKRRFF. The CDR3 DNA is TGTGCCAGCAGCAGGAAGGCAGGGGCTATTAGCGGGAAAAGGCGGTTCTTC.

The chain employs TRBV20-1 and TRBJ2-1; D may be TRBD2 (6 bases). Germline V gene lookup returns CDR1 DFQATT and CDR2 SNEGSKA (reference sequence). The V end lost 3 bases, the J end lost 1 base, and 13 bases lay between the germline ends. The CDR3 consists of 15 residues. In DNA form, the CDR3 reads TGCAGTGCTAGTGGGGACGGGGGTTCCTACAATGAGCAGTTCTTC. Its translation: CSASGDGGSYNEQFF.

The chain joins TRBV2 to TRBJ2-5; 10 bases map to TRBD1. Germline values: CDR1 SNHLY, CDR2 FYNNEI. The CDR3 runs 16 residues. V gave up 5 bases and J gave up 5 bases; unmatched junction bases: 11. CDR3 residues: CASSLGGTGVGETQYF. DNA of the CDR3: TGTGCCAGCAGTTTAGGGGGGACAGGGGTTGGGGAGACCCAGTACTTC.

V usage is TRBV30 and J usage is TRBJ1-1, with D unresolved. The V gene's germline CDR1 is GTSNPN and CDR2 SVGIG (reference sequence). CDR3 length: 13 amino acids. Trimming stripped 4 bases from V and 0 bases from J, with 9 bases between. CDR3 DNA: TGTGCCTGGACCAACGGGATGAACACTGAAGCTTTCTTT. Translating gives CAWTNGMNTEAFF.

The rearrangement links TRBV9 to TRBJ1-3, with TRBD1 matching 7 bases. V lost 3 bases to trimming and J lost 2 bases; unmatched junction nucleotides: 8. Germline CDR1 SGDLS, CDR2 YYNGEE. The CDR3 runs to 16 residues. CDR3 sequence (DNA): TGTGCCAGCAGCGACAACCGGGACAGCCCTGGAAACACCATATATTTT. Protein sequence: CASSDNRDSPGNTIYF.

The chain carries TRBV6-5 and TRBJ2-5, with 7 bases aligning to TRBD2. The CDR3 runs 13 residues. The V segment lost 2 bases and the J segment 5 bases; nucleotides outside the gene matches: 2. CDR1 MNHEY and CDR2 SVGAGI come from the germline V gene. This chain's CDR3 is CASSYSGVETQYF. Here the CDR3 DNA reads TGTGCCAGCAGTTACAGCGGGGTGGAGACCCAGTACTTC.

This clone was seen only once. This chain connects TRBV12-3 or TRBV12-4 to TRBJ2-7; D call uncertain. V was cut by 5 bases and J by 5 bases, with 7 bases left in between. CDR3 length: 11 amino acids. The CDR3 coding sequence is TGTGCCAGCAGTGTCCGGGACGAGCAGTACTTC. Protein: CASSVRDEQYF.

This clone occurred a few times. The chain recombines TRBV10-1 with TRBJ1-5; the D is unclear. The germline gives CDR1 WNHNN, CDR2 SYGVQD (reference sequence). This CDR3 has 15 amino acids. V was trimmed by 4 bases and J by 1 base, leaving 11 bases between them. The CDR3 DNA is TGCGCCAGCAGTGTGCCCACTAGAAGCAATCAGCCCCAGCATTTT. Protein product: CASSVPTRSNQPQHF.

The rearrangement joins TRBV5-6 to TRBJ1-5; a weak D match, TRBD1 (5 bases). This CDR3 has 13 residues. The germline V gene has CDR1 SGHDT and CDR2 YYEEEE. V was shortened by 5 bases and J by 7 bases, with 13 bases between the two germline ends. For the CDR3, the DNA is TGTGCCAGCAGTTTAGGGGTTGGGCAGCCCCAGCATTTT. Residues: CASSLGVGQPQHF.

The V gene is TRBV27, the J gene TRBJ2-5; possibly TRBD1 for D (6 bases). The ends were cut back, 6 bases at V and 5 bases at J, with 16 bases in the middle. Germline CDR1 reads MNHEY; CDR2 reads SMNVEV (reference sequence). The CDR3 sequence is 14 residues long. CDR3 DNA sequence: TGTGCCAGCAGGGCGGCAGGACAGAGCGAGACCCAGTACTTC. It yields the protein CASRAAGQSETQYF.

In DNA, the CDR3 is TGTGCCAGCAGTTTCGGGAACACTGAAGCTTTCTTT. This gives the protein CASSFGNTEAFF. The chain employs TRBV12-3 or TRBV12-4 and TRBJ1-1; D gene unclear. Trimming cost V 3 bases and J 1 base, with 3 bases left between them. The CDR3 consists of 12 residues.

The table lists this clone with a few counts. At the DNA level, this CDR3 is encoded by other sequences in the same sample as well. This sequence joins TRBV6-5 and TRBJ2-3; the D is unclear. Germline V gene sequence: CDR1 MNHEY, CDR2 SVGAGI. Deletions cut 0 bases from V and 2 bases from J, with 6 bases between. The CDR3 extends over 14 amino acids. The CDR3 loop reads CASSYSGSTDTQYF. The DNA of the CDR3 is TGTGCCAGCAGTTACTCGGGCTCCACAGATACGCAGTATTTT.

This CDR3 reads CASSPKGPTYEQYF. In DNA, the CDR3 is TGTGCCAGCAGTCCTAAGGGGCCGACCTACGAGCAGTACTTC. The chain combines TRBV6-6 with TRBJ2-7; D perhaps matches TRBD1 (5 bases). The germline CDR1 and CDR2 sequences are MNHNY and SVGAGI (reference sequence). Trimming took 5 bases from V and 2 from J, leaving 13 bases between them. The CDR3 contains 14 residues.

J is TRBJ2-7 and V is TRBV6-5; 10 bases are a match to TRBD1. CDR1 is MNHEY and CDR2 is SVGAGI in the germline V gene. This CDR3 contains 14 residues. Losses at the gene ends were 5 bases for V and 5 bases for J; bases not matched to a gene: 6. The CDR3 region is CASSTGQGLDEQYF. In DNA, the CDR3 is TGTGCCAGCAGTACGGGACAGGGGCTTGACGAGCAGTACTTC.

The rearrangement uses TRBV28 and TRBJ1-5; tentative D call: TRBD1 (5 bases). Per germline, CDR1 MDHEN and CDR2 SYDVKM. Trimming pared 0 bases from V and 4 bases from J, leaving 10 bases between. The CDR3 has 15 residues. The CDR3 region is CASSLWQGENQPQHF. CDR3 nucleotide sequence: TGTGCCAGCAGTTTATGGCAGGGCGAGAATCAGCCCCAGCATTTT.

The rearrangement joins TRBV4-2 to TRBJ1-1, with D uncertain. This CDR3 is 13 amino acids long. CDR1 LGHNA and CDR2 YNFKEQ come from the germline V gene. Trimming took off 0 bases at V and 1 base at J, with 3 bases between the two ends. CDR3 bases: TGTGCCAGCAGCCAAGACAGGAACACTGAAGCTTTCTTT. This codes for CASSQDRNTEAFF.

The CDR3 spells CASSLGRGRNNEQFF. The CDR3 DNA sequence: TGTGCCAGCAGCTTAGGGAGGGGAAGAAACAATGAGCAGTTCTTC. The rearrangement links TRBV7-9 to TRBJ2-1; D possibly corresponds to TRBD2 (6 bases). The germline gives CDR1 SEHNR, CDR2 FQNEAQ (reference sequence). The CDR3 spans 15 residues. V shed 1 base and J shed 5 bases, with 12 bases lying between them.

The chain combines TRBV10-3 with TRBJ2-7, with D possibly matching TRBD1 (6 bases). Germline CDR1 ENHRY, CDR2 SYGVKD. The CDR3 loop spans 15 amino acids. Trimming removed 8 bases from V and 2 bases from J, with 19 bases in between. CDR3 sequence reads: CAIGTRGGGTYEQYF. CDR3 nucleotides: TGTGCCATCGGTACCCGAGGGGGTGGGACCTACGAGCAGTACTTC.

This clone has only one observation. V gene TRBV9 combines with J gene TRBJ2-3, with 9 bases aligning to TRBD2. CDR1 and CDR2 from the germline V gene are SGDLS and YYNGEE. Losses at the gene ends were 3 bases for V and 2 bases for J; bases not matched to a gene: 4. CDR3 length: 15 amino acids. The CDR3: CASSGTSANTDTQYF. The DNA for the CDR3 is TGTGCCAGCAGCGGGACTAGCGCCAACACAGATACGCAGTATTTT.

The chain carries TRBV19 and TRBJ1-4; D is undetermined. The CDR3 covers 15 residues. V was clipped by 2 bases and J by 5 bases, with 12 bases between them. Germline V gene sequence: CDR1 LNHDA, CDR2 SQIVND (reference sequence). The CDR3 sequence: CASSIPRRENEKLFF. In DNA form, the CDR3 reads TGTGCCAGTAGTATACCCCGGCGGGAAAATGAAAAACTGTTTTTT.